Listed below are T cell receptor beta chains from one sample, sequenced in a study of siplizumab effects on memory and regulatory T cells. Sequencing used immunoSEQ multiplex PCR; TCRdb keeps in-frame clones, though not all of them. In the table there are tens of thousands of clones, around 78% of which are singletons. Sequencing used memory CD4+ T cells sorted from blood. The receptors here all came from a human donor in good health. Both conserved end residues are part of each CDR3. The D gene is left open where the match is weak. Rows may omit the clone size; those that give it use once, few, many or a size class.

abundance,v_gene,j_gene,d_gene,CDR3aa,CDR3nt
.,TRBV14,TRBJ1-1,.,CASSQKQLGTEAFF,TGTGCCAGCAGCCAAAAACAGTTGGGGACTGAAGCTTTCTTT
.,TRBV7-9,TRBJ1-6,.,CASSLEAGTLHF,TGTGCCAGCAGCTTAGAAGCAGGAACCCTCCACTTT
.,TRBV10-1,TRBJ2-1,TRBD1,CASSERKQGGNEQFF,TGCGCCAGCAGTGAGAGAAAACAGGGGGGTAATGAGCAGTTCTTC
.,TRBV27,TRBJ1-1,.,CASVPGVGRTSVRAFF,TGTGCCAGCGTCCCAGGGGTAGGGCGGACTTCAGTAAGGGCTTTCTTT
once,TRBV7-3,TRBJ2-2,.,CASSLKGTGELFF,TGTGCCAGCAGCCTAAAGGGAACCGGGGAGCTGTTTTTT
.,TRBV19,TRBJ1-3,.,CASISGLHSGNTIYF,TGTGCCAGTATTTCCGGGCTTCACTCTGGAAACACCATATATTTT
.,TRBV10-2,TRBJ2-3,.,CASRAGLNTDTQYF,TGCGCCAGCAGGGCGGGACTTAACACAGATACGCAGTATTTT
.,TRBV12-2,TRBJ2-3,.,CASRPGTLDTQYF,TGTGCAAGTCGCCCTGGGACTTTAGATACGCAGTATTTT
.,TRBV5-4,TRBJ2-5,.,CASSSNGQIQETQYF,TGTGCCAGCAGTTCCAACGGACAGATACAAGAGACCCAGTACTTC
.,TRBV2,TRBJ2-7,.,CASRREKGPYEQYF,TGTGCCAGCAGAAGAGAGAAGGGGCCCTACGAGCAGTACTTC
.,TRBV20-1,TRBJ2-3,.,CSATERGPQYF,TGCAGTGCTACCGAACGGGGCCCCCAGTATTTT
once,TRBV6-1,TRBJ2-1,.,CASSGRNAHSYNEQFF,TGTGCCAGCAGTGGGAGGAATGCACACTCCTACAATGAGCAGTTCTTC
.,TRBV11-2,TRBJ2-2,.,CASSLVVTGLGELFF,TGTGCCAGCAGCTTAGTAGTTACAGGTCTCGGGGAGCTGTTTTTT
.,TRBV29-1,TRBJ1-5,.,CSVLQGNQPQHF,TGCAGCGTTCTGCAGGGCAATCAGCCCCAGCATTTT
few,TRBV19,TRBJ1-2,TRBD1,CASIPRQGIGYTF,TGTGCCAGTATTCCAAGACAGGGTATAGGCTACACCTTC
.,TRBV6-5,TRBJ1-2,TRBD1,CASSSSGTGSYGYTF,TGTGCCAGCAGTTCTTCCGGGACAGGGTCCTATGGCTACACCTTC
.,TRBV5-6,TRBJ1-3,.,CASSAGVFSGNTIYF,TGTGCCAGCAGCGCCGGTGTTTTCTCTGGAAACACCATATATTTT